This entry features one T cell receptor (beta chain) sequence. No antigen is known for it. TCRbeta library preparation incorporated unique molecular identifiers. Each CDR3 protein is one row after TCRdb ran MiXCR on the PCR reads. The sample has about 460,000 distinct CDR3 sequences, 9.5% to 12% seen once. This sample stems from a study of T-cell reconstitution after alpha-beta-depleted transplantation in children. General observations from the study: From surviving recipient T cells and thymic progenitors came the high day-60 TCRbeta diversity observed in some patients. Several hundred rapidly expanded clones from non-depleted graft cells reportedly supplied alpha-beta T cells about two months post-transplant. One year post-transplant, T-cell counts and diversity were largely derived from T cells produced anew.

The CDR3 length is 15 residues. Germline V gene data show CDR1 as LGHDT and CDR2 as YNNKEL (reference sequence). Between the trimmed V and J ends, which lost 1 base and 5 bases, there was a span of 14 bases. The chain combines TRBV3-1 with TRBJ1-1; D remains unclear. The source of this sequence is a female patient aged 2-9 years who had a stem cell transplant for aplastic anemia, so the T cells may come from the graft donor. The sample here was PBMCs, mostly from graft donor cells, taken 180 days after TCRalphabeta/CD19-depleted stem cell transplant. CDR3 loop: CASSQVTTGGTEAFF. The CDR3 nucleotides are TGTGCCAGCAGCCAAGTCACGACGGGCGGGACTGAAGCTTTCTTT. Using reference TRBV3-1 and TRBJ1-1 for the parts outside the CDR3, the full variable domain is DTAVSQTPKYLVTQMGNDKSIKCEQNLGHDTMYWYKQDSKKFLKIMFSYNNKELIINETVPNRFSPKSPDKAHLNLHINSLELGDSAVYFCASSQVTTGGTEAFFGQGTRLTVV.